The T cell receptor beta chain described here comes from a study of T cell responses to AZD1222 COVID-19 vaccine. V lost 0 bases, J lost 1 base, and 10 bases lay in between. Germline lookup yields CDR1 SGHNT and CDR2 YYREEE (reference sequence). This CDR3 is built from 16 residues. This table comes from immunoSEQ multiplex PCR, and its TCRdb copy is limited to in-frame clones, with some not included. The data contain approximately 150,000 clones, over 75% of them singletons. This clone was recorded many times. What it binds is not known. Study-wide results and caveats: Vaccine-associated CD4 TCRs spanned spike, dominant at 160-218 and 743-854. Reportedly, close to half of spike-specific TCRs are directed against unmutated variant regions. The donor group comprised mostly white British people and more females; the analysis possibly underestimated clonal diversity. Two AZD1222 administrations were followed by greater Spike-specific TCR breadth and depth.

The sequencing here drew on peripheral blood, taken on day 0 of AZD1222 vaccination. This TCR was sampled from an adult in good health. The chain couples TRBV5-4 to TRBJ2-2; tentatively, D is TRBD2 (6 bases). The CDR3 DNA sequence: TGTGCCAGCAGCTTGGAAGGGACTCAGAACACCGGGGAGCTGTTTTTT. It yields the protein CASSLEGTQNTGELFF.